The 29 T cell receptor beta chains below were found in one sample sequenced in a study of blood T cell repertoires in COVID-19. Some clones are missing from TCRdb's copy, which holds only in-frame ones; the method was immunoSEQ multiplex PCR. The table includes over 65,000 clones, roughly 77% detected once. The sequenced sample was peripheral blood. These receptors originate from a human donor in a cohort sampled during active COVID-19.

The rearrangement joins TRBV7-8 to TRBJ2-5; 11 bases are a match to TRBD2. The J segment lost 2 bases and the V segment lost 2 bases, leaving 13 bases of the junction unmatched. The V gene's germline CDR1 is SGHVS and CDR2 FQNEAQ. The CDR3 consists of 19 residues. CDR3 nucleotide sequence: TGTGCCAGCAGCTTACCGGCGACTAGCGGGACCCCTCCGCAAGAGACCCAGTACTTC. Protein sequence: CASSLPATSGTPPQETQYF.

This clone has only a few counts. The rearrangement uses TRBV28 and TRBJ2-3, with D possibly TRBD1 on 6 matching bases. Germline V gives CDR1 MDHEN, CDR2 SYDVKM. CDR3 length: 14 amino acids. V lost 7 bases and J lost 4, with 15 bases in between. The CDR3 DNA follows: TGTGCCAGCATGGGAGTGACAGGCCCAGATACGCAGTATTTT. Translation: CASMGVTGPDTQYF. Full variable domain (rest looked up from reference TRBV28 and TRBJ2-3): DVKVTQSSRYLVKRTGEKVFLECVQDMDHENMFWYRQDPGLGLRLIYFSYDVKMKEKGDIPEGYSVSREKKERFSLILESASTNQTSMYLCASMGVTGPDTQYFGPGTRLTVL.

The chain carries TRBV9 and TRBJ2-7, with D possibly TRBD1 on 5 matching bases. V lost 4 bases to trimming and J lost 7 bases, with 12 bases between them. CDR3 length: 12 residues. Germline V gene sequence: CDR1 SGDLS, CDR2 YYNGEE. As DNA, the CDR3 is TGTGCCAGCAGCCCTCAGGGTCGAGAGCAGTACTTC. Translated: CASSPQGREQYF.

The chain carries TRBV28 and TRBJ2-2; D remains ambiguous. The CDR3 length is 15 residues. Deletions cut 6 bases from V and 0 bases from J, with 11 bases between. CDR1 is MDHEN, CDR2 SYDVKM, per germline. CDR3 sequence reads: CASSPDFSNTGELFF. In DNA, the CDR3 is TGTGCCAGCAGCCCAGACTTCTCGAACACCGGGGAGCTGTTTTTT. Together with reference TRBV28 and TRBJ2-2, the CDR3 gives the full variable domain: DVKVTQSSRYLVKRTGEKVFLECVQDMDHENMFWYRQDPGLGLRLIYFSYDVKMKEKGDIPEGYSVSREKKERFSLILESASTNQTSMYLCASSPDFSNTGELFFGEGSRLTVL.

The V and J genes are TRBV19 and TRBJ1-2; no clear D. The V end was cut by 8 bases, the J end by 5 bases, with 15 bases between. The germline V gene has CDR1 LNHDA and CDR2 SQIVND (reference sequence). The CDR3 is 13 residues long. The CDR3 DNA follows: TGTGCCAGTTCACCTCAGGTTTTATATGGCTACACCTTC. Translating it yields CASSPQVLYGYTF.

In its sample, this clone was seen a few times. The chain combines TRBV6-6 with TRBJ1-3, with TRBD1 matching 8 bases. Germline CDR1 and CDR2: MNHNY and SVGAGI (reference sequence). Unmatched junction bases numbered 6, after V lost 0 bases and J lost 8 bases. This CDR3 comprises 15 residues. CDR3 sequence reads: CASSYSDRVRDTIYF. CDR3 coding DNA: TGTGCCAGCAGTTACTCGGACAGGGTACGAGACACCATATATTTT.

This chain connects TRBV2 to TRBJ1-1; TRBD1 matches 10 bases. Per germline, CDR1 SNHLY and CDR2 FYNNEI. The length of the CDR3 is 13 residues. Trimming took 2 bases from V and 8 from J; bases not matched to a gene: 2. The CDR3 nucleotides are TGTGCCAGCAGTGAAAGGACAGGGGGAGAAGCTTTCTTT. Protein product: CASSERTGGEAFF.

This clone was detected a few times. The chain uses TRBV19 and TRBJ1-5; no clear D. Trimming pared 0 bases from V and 0 bases from J, leaving 15 bases between. CDR1 is LNHDA, CDR2 SQIVND, per germline (reference sequence). The CDR3 spans 18 residues. Here the CDR3 DNA reads TGTGCCAGTAGTATAGAGGGTTGGGCGGGAAATAGCAATCAGCCCCAGCATTTT. It translates to CASSIEGWAGNSNQPQHF.

In this sample, this clone turned up a few times. CDR3 coding DNA: TGTGCCAGCAGACCGGACAAATACTACGAGCAGTACTTC. It is translated as CASRPDKYYEQYF. The chain combines TRBV6-5 with TRBJ2-7, with a possible D match to TRBD1 (5 bases). Germline V lookup: CDR1 MNHEY, CDR2 SVGAGI. The CDR3 is 13 residues long. The ends were cut back, 6 bases at V and 3 bases at J, with 12 bases in the middle.

The chain combines TRBV4-2 with TRBJ2-1; TRBD2 aligns across 12 bases. The CDR3 loop spans 17 amino acids. Per the germline V gene, CDR1 is LGHNA and CDR2 is YNFKEQ. V shed 1 base and J 3 bases; nucleotides not matched to a gene: 4. The CDR3 here is CASSQGGLAGIYNEQFF. CDR3 sequence (DNA): TGTGCCAGCAGCCAAGGAGGACTAGCGGGGATCTACAATGAGCAGTTCTTC.

The V and J genes are TRBV7-8 and TRBJ1-1, with no clear D. The V and J ends lost 3 bases and 6 bases respectively, with 11 bases between them. The CDR3 sequence is 13 residues long. CDR1 and CDR2 from the germline V gene are SGHVS and FQNEAQ. As DNA, the CDR3 is TGTGCCAGCAGCTTCGGTTATTCGGCTGAAGCTTTCTTT. This translates into CASSFGYSAEAFF.

The J gene is TRBJ2-3, the V gene TRBV12-3 or TRBV12-4; D is unresolved. Trimming shortened V by 5 bases and J by 0 bases, and 6 bases separated the two germline ends. The CDR3 extends over 13 amino acids. CDR3 DNA sequence: TGTGCCAGCAGTACTCATAGCACAGATACGCAGTATTTT. As protein: CASSTHSTDTQYF.

This chain links TRBV19 with TRBJ1-2, with D perhaps TRBD1 (5 bases). The V gene lost 10 bases and the J gene lost 1 base, with 16 bases spanning the gap. The CDR3 length is 14 residues. Per the germline V gene, CDR1 is LNHDA and CDR2 is SQIVND (reference sequence). Written as DNA, the CDR3 is TGTGCCACCCGTGGGGCAGGCAGTAACTATGGCTACACCTTC. The encoded protein is CATRGAGSNYGYTF.

Note on this clone: Other DNA sequences in the sample encode the same CDR3. This chain uses TRBV18 with TRBJ1-5; tentative D call: TRBD1 (5 bases). Between the trimmed V and J ends, which lost 5 bases and 2 bases, there was a span of 10 bases. Germline CDR1 and CDR2: KGHSH and LQKENI. The CDR3 length is 14 residues. CDR3 sequence: CASSDGGGNQPQHF. The CDR3, as DNA: TGTGCCAGCTCAGACGGGGGTGGCAATCAGCCCCAGCATTTT.

V usage is TRBV7-8 and J usage is TRBJ2-1; 9 bases agree with TRBD2. CDR3 length: 15 amino acids. From germline, CDR1 is SGHVS and CDR2 FQNEAQ. J lost 5 bases, V lost 1 base, and 3 bases had no gene match. The CDR3 region is CASSLVAGANNEQFF. The CDR3 DNA sequence: TGTGCCAGCAGCTTAGTAGCGGGGGCAAACAATGAGCAGTTCTTC.

The chain uses TRBV5-8 and TRBJ1-2, with 7 bases that match TRBD1. The CDR3 spans 14 residues. The trim removed 7 bases at V and 4 bases at J, leaving 10 bases unmatched. Germline-derived CDR1 and CDR2 are SGHTS and YDEGEE. CDR3 DNA sequence: TGTGCCAGCGGAACAGGGACAGACCTCTATGGCTACACCTTC. Its protein product is CASGTGTDLYGYTF.

The gene calls are TRBV3-1 (or the pseudogene TRBV3-2) and TRBJ1-4; the D gene is possibly TRBD1 (5 bases). CDR1 is LGHDT and CDR2 is YNNKEL in the germline V gene (reference sequence). This CDR3 comprises 21 residues. The V gene lost 2 bases and the J gene lost 6 bases, with 31 bases spanning the gap. CDR3 residues: CASSQILDPGGADPSYEKLFF. CDR3 in DNA: TGTGCCAGCAGCCAAATCCTAGACCCGGGAGGGGCGGATCCCTCTTATGAAAAACTGTTTTTT.

The chain has TRBV6-5 and TRBJ1-3; D unresolved. The CDR3 covers 13 residues. The germline V and J ends were trimmed by 7 bases and 0 bases, with 7 bases remaining between them. In germline, CDR1 is MNHEY, CDR2 SVGAGI. CDR3 DNA sequence: TGTGCCAGCACGACTACCTCTGGAAACACCATATATTTT. It yields the protein CASTTTSGNTIYF.

V is TRBV10-3 and J is TRBJ2-5, with 14 bases aligning to TRBD2. The CDR3 loop spans 14 amino acids. Germline V lookup: CDR1 ENHRY, CDR2 SYGVKD. V gave up 8 bases and J gave up 5 bases; unmatched junction bases: 4. CDR3 nucleotides: TGTGCCATCGGGACTAGCGGGAGCGGGGAGACCCAGTACTTC. Residues: CAIGTSGSGETQYF.

Only a few counts were recorded for this clone. The chain has TRBV11-2 and TRBJ2-3; TRBD2 matches at 9 bases. In germline, CDR1 is SGHAT, CDR2 FQNNGV. The CDR3 runs 15 residues. With 3 bases clipped from V and 3 bases from J, the junction kept 4 bases outside the gene matches. The CDR3 DNA follows: TGTGCCAGCAGCTTTAGCGGGAGTCGGACAGATACGCAGTATTTT. Its translation: CASSFSGSRTDTQYF.

This clone appeared once. The chain is built from TRBV24-1 and TRBJ1-4; a possible D gene is TRBD1 (6 bases). Looked up from germline, CDR1 is KGHDR and CDR2 is SFDVKD. Deletions cut 4 bases from V and 0 bases from J, with 11 bases between. This CDR3 spans 16 amino acids. This CDR3 is CATSDGTSTTNEKLFF. CDR3 bases: TGTGCCACCAGTGACGGGACATCAACAACTAATGAAAAACTGTTTTTT.

V and J are TRBV2 and TRBJ2-7; TRBD2 might be the D (6 bases). Germline CDR1 and CDR2: SNHLY and FYNNEI. The CDR3 spans 13 residues. V lost 6 bases and J lost 3, with 12 bases in between. The CDR3 DNA sequence: TGTGCCAGCAGGGAGGGTTCGAGCTACGAGCAGTACTTC. Protein sequence: CASREGSSYEQYF. The whole variable domain, filled in from reference TRBV2 and TRBJ2-7, reads EPEVTQTPSHQVTQMGQEVILRCVPISNHLYFYWYRQILGQKVEFLVSFYNNEISEKSEIFDDQFSVERPDGSNFTLKIRSTKLEDSAMYFCASREGSSYEQYFGPGTRLTVT.

The chain recombines TRBV7-2 with TRBJ1-2; D may be TRBD1 (5 bases). Trimming cost V 0 bases and J 4 bases, with 12 bases left between them. The germline gives CDR1 SGHTA, CDR2 FQGNSA. CDR3 length: 15 amino acids. CDR3 sequence reads: CASSLAPGVGYGYTF. In DNA form, the CDR3 reads TGTGCCAGCAGCTTAGCTCCGGGGGTGGGCTATGGCTACACCTTC.

This clone was found many times. The chain uses TRBV7-2 and TRBJ2-1; possibly TRBD2 for D (5 bases). The V end was cut by 4 bases, the J end by 9 bases, with 10 bases between. This CDR3 has 12 amino acids. Germline assignment: CDR1 SGHTA and CDR2 FQGNSA. The CDR3 DNA follows: TGTGCCAGCAGCTCCGTTGGAGGTGAGCAGTTCTTC. Its protein is CASSSVGGEQFF.

CDR3 region: CASSMGGHGNTIYF. DNA of the CDR3: TGTGCCAGCAGTATGGGAGGGCATGGAAACACCATATATTTT. This chain connects TRBV6-6 to TRBJ1-3; D ambiguous. The V gene's germline CDR1 is MNHNY and CDR2 SVGAGI (reference sequence). CDR3 size: 14 residues. Deletions cut 5 bases from V and 3 bases from J, with 11 bases between.

The CDR3 nucleotides read TGCACCAGCAGCCAAGAAATTACTCGGACTAGCGGGAGGCCCTACTACGAGCAGTACTTC. It is translated as CTSSQEITRTSGRPYYEQYF. This chain joins TRBV1 and TRBJ2-7; TRBD2, as called in the table, went unchecked against the DNA. TRBV1 is flagged as a pseudogene. This CDR3 is built from 20 residues.

This clone was observed a handful of times. CDR3 DNA sequence: TGTGCCAGCAGCCCGGGGGGGGATACGCAGTATTTT. The encoded protein is CASSPGGDTQYF. This sequence joins TRBV11-2 and TRBJ2-3; 8 bases line up with TRBD2. The V segment lost 5 bases and the J segment 6 bases; nucleotides outside the gene matches: 1. In germline, CDR1 is SGHAT, CDR2 FQNNGV. The CDR3 consists of 12 residues.

V and J are TRBV19 and TRBJ2-1; 8 bases are shared with TRBD2. This CDR3 is built from 14 residues. V shed 10 bases, J shed 2 bases, and the junction held 7 bases outside the gene matches. CDR1 and CDR2 from the germline V gene are LNHDA and SQIVND (reference sequence). The CDR3 DNA sequence: TGTGCCACCCTTAGCGGGAAGACCTACAATGAGCAGTTCTTC. The encoded protein is CATLSGKTYNEQFF.

This chain joins TRBV3-1 (or the pseudogene TRBV3-2) and TRBJ1-1; weak D call: TRBD1 (5 bases). CDR1 is LGHDT and CDR2 is YNNKEL in the germline V gene (reference sequence). This CDR3 spans 15 amino acids. The V gene lost 2 bases and the J gene lost 0 bases, with 10 bases spanning the gap. CDR3 amino acids: CASSQRGFVNTEAFF. Written as DNA, the CDR3 is TGTGCCAGCAGCCAAAGGGGCTTTGTGAACACTGAAGCTTTCTTT.